These T cell receptor beta chains were read from a single sample in a study of cytomegalovirus exposure and HLA in healthy donors. Clones were sequenced by immunoSEQ multiplex PCR, and TCRdb holds only the in-frame ones, with some missing. The data show some 140,000 clones, with more than 75% seen just once and over 6% held by the top ten. The sequenced sample was PBMCs. These receptors were taken from a young man in good health and CMV-seropositive. Each CDR3 is given without its conserved first and last residue.

v_call,cdr3_aa
TRBV7-9,ASSPRLALIGEQF
TRBV2,ASSEAPYRGYT
TRBV11-3,ASSLQGDTEAF
TRBV15,ATSRVLLGGGQPQH
TRBV5-1,ASSWGLAGAYNEQF
TRBV30,AWSHPGTANIQY
TRBV19,ASSDRDRLYEQY
TRBV9,ASSVAGGTYGYT
TRBV9,ASSERHRRPSSTDTQY
TRBV12-5,ASRRGGATSYQETQY
TRBV11-2,ASSSTWRGYTGELF
TRBV30,AWKRTGGNYGYT
TRBV7-9,ASSPQGTQY
TRBV18,ASSPPDTNQPQH
TRBV5-4,ASRVQGNEKLF
TRBV27,ASSLMGTGSYNEQF
TRBV6-5,ATSRDRGYGYT
TRBV28,ASTTGQGLYEQY
TRBV7-2,ASSQLPRGNQPQH
TRBV7-8,ASSLDRRISYEQY
TRBV28,ASSPWGGGRTDTQY
TRBV5-1,ASSLRLQNHMNTEAF
TRBV5-1,ASSLRPSADNEQF
TRBV5-1,ASSVISGTGASGANVLT
TRBV11-1,ASSSGTSGGLQETQY
TRBV7-6,ASSSGGEQF
TRBV19,ASSIVWWSRANTGELF
TRBV10-2,ASSMTGINEKLF
TRBV6-1,ASSETSGGSDTQY
TRBV11-2,ASSLSTGGGETQY
TRBV27,ASSLSLRETQY
TRBV27,ATTSSGNPLEGYT
TRBV30,AWDRGPFSGNTIY
TRBV27,ASSLGLQETQY
TRBV6-5,ASSYSSGQGNSPLH
TRBV5-1,ASSLSGTGGEKLF
TRBV18,ASSSEWTSEETQY
TRBV19,ASSTLGQNTEAF
TRBV5-3,ARSPRGTGSGNTIY
TRBV9,ASSNRGAGNTEAF
TRBV6-5,ASSFRTGLLT
TRBV9,ASSVEVLAGGPHEQY
TRBV19,ASSIRGNTGELF
TRBV27,ASSLLPRGDTGELF
TRBV4-1,ASSTKYGNTEAF
TRBV6-5,ASSFPGGYEQF